This TCR beta chain was documented in a study of T-cell reconstitution after alpha-beta-depleted transplantation in children. Library preparation (for TCRbeta) was performed with unique molecular identifiers. MiXCR, applied by TCRdb to the PCR reads, yields one record per CDR3 protein. The sample shows roughly 310,000 distinct CDR3 sequences, 20% to 30% of them seen only once. V was cut by 6 bases and J by 4 bases, with 7 bases left in between. The CDR3 consists of 11 residues. The clonotype comes from a male patient between 10 and 17 years old who had a stem cell transplant for acute lymphoblastic leukemia, so the T cells may come from the graft donor. Specimen: PBMCs, mostly from graft donor cells, collected 180 days after TCRalphabeta/CD19-depleted stem cell transplant. This chain connects TRBV12-3 or TRBV12-4 to TRBJ2-7; D unclear. The CDR3 DNA sequence: TGTGCCAGCAGCCGAGATTACGAGCAGTACTTC. Amino acids: CASSRDYEQYF.